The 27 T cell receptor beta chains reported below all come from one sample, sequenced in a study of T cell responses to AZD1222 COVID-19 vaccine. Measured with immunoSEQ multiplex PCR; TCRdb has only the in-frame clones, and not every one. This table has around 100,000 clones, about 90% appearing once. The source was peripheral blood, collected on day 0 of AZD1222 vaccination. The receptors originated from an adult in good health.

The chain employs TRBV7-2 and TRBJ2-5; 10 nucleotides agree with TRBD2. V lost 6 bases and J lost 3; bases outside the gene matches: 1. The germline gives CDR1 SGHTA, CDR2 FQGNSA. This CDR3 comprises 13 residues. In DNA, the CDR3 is TGTGCCAGCAGGCTAGCGGGAGAAGAGACCCAGTACTTC. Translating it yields CASRLAGEETQYF.

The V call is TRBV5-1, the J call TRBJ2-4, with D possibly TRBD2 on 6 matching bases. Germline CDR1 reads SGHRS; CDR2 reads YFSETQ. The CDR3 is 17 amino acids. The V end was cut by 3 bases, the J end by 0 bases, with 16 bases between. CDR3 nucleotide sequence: TGCGCCAGCAGCTCCCCGGGGGTCGGGGCAGCCAAAAACATTCAGTACTTC. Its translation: CASSSPGVGAAKNIQYF.

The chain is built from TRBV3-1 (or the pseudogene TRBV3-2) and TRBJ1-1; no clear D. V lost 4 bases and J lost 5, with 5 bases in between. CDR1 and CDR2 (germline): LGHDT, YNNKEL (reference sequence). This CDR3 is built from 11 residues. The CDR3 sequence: CASSLGTEAFF. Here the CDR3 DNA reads TGTGCCAGCAGCCTCGGAACTGAAGCTTTCTTT.

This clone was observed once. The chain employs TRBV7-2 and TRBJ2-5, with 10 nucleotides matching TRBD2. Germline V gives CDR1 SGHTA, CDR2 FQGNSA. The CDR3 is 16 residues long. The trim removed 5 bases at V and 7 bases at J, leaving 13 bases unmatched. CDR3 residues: CASSATSGVMKGTQYF. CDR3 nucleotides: TGTGCCAGCAGCGCAACTAGCGGGGTTATGAAGGGGACCCAGTACTTC.

For the CDR3, the DNA is TGTGCCAGCAGCGCGGGGACTAGCGGGGGGACAGATACGCAGTATTTT. The encoded protein is CASSAGTSGGTDTQYF. J is TRBJ2-3 and V is TRBV5-4, with TRBD2 identical over 15 bases. CDR3 length equals 16 residues. Trimming took 4 bases from V and 3 from J; bases not matched to a gene: 3. Looked up from germline, CDR1 is SGHNT and CDR2 is YYREEE (reference sequence).

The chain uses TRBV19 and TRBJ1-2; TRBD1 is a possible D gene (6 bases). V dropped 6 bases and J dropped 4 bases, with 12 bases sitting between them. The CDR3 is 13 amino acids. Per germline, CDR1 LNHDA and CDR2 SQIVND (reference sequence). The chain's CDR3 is CASRLQGTYGYTF. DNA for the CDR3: TGTGCCAGTAGACTACAGGGTACCTATGGCTACACCTTC.

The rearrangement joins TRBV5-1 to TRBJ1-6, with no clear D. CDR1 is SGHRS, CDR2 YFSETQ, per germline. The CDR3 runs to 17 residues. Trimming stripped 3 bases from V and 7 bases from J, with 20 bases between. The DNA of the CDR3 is TGCGCCAGCAGCTCCCACCCCCTCGGCCAGAAAAATTCACCCCTCCACTTT. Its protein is CASSSHPLGQKNSPLHF.

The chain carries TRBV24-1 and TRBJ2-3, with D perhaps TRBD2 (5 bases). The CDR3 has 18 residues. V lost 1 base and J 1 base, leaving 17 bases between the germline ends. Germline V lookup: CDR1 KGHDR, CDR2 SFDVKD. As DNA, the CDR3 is TGTGCCACCAGTGATTTCCGGCCGGGATTGGAGCGCACAGATACGCAGTATTTT. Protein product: CATSDFRPGLERTDTQYF.

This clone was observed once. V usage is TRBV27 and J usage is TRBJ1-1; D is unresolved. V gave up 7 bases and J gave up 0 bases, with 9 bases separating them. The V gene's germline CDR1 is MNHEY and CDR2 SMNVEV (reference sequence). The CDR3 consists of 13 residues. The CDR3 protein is CASMVVMNTEAFF. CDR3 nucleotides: TGTGCCAGCATGGTGGTCATGAACACTGAAGCTTTCTTT.

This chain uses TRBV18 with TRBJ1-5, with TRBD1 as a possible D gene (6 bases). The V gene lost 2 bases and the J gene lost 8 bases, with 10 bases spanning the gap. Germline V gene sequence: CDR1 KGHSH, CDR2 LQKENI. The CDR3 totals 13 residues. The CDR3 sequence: CASSPGGLEPQHF. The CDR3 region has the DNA TGTGCCAGCTCACCAGGGGGGCTCGAGCCCCAGCATTTT.

CDR3 residues: CASSVGGSTNEKLFF. CDR3 sequence (DNA): TGTGCCAGCAGCGTAGGGGGGTCGACTAATGAAAAACTGTTTTTT. The chain joins TRBV9 to TRBJ1-4; D is perhaps TRBD1 (5 bases). Trimming shortened V by 0 bases and J by 2 bases, and 8 bases separated the two germline ends. The length of the CDR3 is 15 residues. Germline CDR1 and CDR2: SGDLS and YYNGEE. Filled out from reference TRBV9 and TRBJ1-4, the complete variable domain reads DSGVTQTPKHLITATGQRVTLRCSPRSGDLSVYWYQQSLDQGLQFLIQYYNGEERAKGNILERFSAQQFPDLHSELNLSSLELGDSALYFCASSVGGSTNEKLFFGSGTQLSVL.

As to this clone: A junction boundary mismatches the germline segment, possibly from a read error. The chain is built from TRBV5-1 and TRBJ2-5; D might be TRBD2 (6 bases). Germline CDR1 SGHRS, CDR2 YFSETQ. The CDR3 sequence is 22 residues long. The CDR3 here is CASSLSRQGGGFGGIQAETQYF. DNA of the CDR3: TGCGCCAGTAGCTTATCCCGGCAGGGAGGAGGTTTTGGGGGGATACAAGCGGAGACCCAGTACTTC.

The CDR3 DNA follows: TGTGCCAGCAGTTGGCAGGGTAATGAAAAACTGTTTTTT. The encoded protein is CASSWQGNEKLFF. This sequence joins TRBV25-1 and TRBJ1-4, with D possibly TRBD1 on 5 matching bases. CDR3 length: 13 residues. V gave up 5 bases and J gave up 4 bases, with 8 bases separating them. Germline-derived CDR1 and CDR2 are MGHDK and SYGVNS.

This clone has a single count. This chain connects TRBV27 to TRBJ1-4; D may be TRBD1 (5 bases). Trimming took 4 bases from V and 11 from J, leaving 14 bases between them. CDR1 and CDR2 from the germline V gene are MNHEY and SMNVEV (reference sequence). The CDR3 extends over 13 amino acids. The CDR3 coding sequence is TGTGCCAGCAGTTGGGCAGCCGGGGGGAAACTGTTTTTT. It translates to CASSWAAGGKLFF.

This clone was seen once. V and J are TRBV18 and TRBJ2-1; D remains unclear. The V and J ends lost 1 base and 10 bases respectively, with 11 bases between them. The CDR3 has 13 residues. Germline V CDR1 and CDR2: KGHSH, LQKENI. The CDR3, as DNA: TGTGCCAGCTCACCACGTTTGGTGGGCGAGCAGTTCTTC. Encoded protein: CASSPRLVGEQFF.

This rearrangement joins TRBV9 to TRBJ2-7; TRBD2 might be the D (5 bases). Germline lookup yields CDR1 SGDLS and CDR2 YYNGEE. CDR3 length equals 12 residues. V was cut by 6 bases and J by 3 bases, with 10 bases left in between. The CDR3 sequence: CASNPGVYEQYF. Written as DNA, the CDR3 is TGTGCCAGCAACCCCGGGGTCTACGAGCAGTACTTC.

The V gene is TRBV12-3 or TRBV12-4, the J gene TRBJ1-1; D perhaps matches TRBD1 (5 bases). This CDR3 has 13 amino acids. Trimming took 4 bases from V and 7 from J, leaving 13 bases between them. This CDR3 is CASSSRLDSEAFF. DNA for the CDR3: TGTGCCAGCAGTTCTCGGCTTGACAGTGAAGCTTTCTTT.

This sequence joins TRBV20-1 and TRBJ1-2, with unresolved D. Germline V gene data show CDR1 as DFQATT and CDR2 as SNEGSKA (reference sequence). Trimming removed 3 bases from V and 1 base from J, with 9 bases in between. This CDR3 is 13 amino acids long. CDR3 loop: CSASLPGNYGYTF. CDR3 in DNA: TGCAGTGCTAGTCTCCCGGGTAACTATGGCTACACCTTC.

DNA for the CDR3: TGTGCCAGCACCATTTCAAGCGGGACACCGGCTGGCTACACCTTC. Amino acid sequence: CASTISSGTPAGYTF. The V call is TRBV6-5, the J call TRBJ1-2, with D tentatively TRBD1 (6 bases). The CDR3 spans 15 residues. Trimming left V 7 bases short and J 7 bases short, with 22 bases between. Per the germline V gene, CDR1 is MNHEY and CDR2 is SVGAGI.

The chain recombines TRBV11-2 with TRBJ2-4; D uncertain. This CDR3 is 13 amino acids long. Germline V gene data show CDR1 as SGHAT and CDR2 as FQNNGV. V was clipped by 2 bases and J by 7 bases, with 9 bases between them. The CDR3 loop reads CASSLSTANIQYF. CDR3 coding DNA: TGTGCCAGCAGCTTAAGCACGGCTAACATTCAGTACTTC.

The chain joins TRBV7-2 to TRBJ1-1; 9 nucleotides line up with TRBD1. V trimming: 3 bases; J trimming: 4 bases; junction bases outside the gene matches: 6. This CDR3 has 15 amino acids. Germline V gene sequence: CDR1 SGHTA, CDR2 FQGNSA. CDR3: CASSLNGDRATEAFF. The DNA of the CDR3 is TGTGCCAGCAGCTTGAATGGGGACAGGGCCACTGAAGCTTTCTTT.

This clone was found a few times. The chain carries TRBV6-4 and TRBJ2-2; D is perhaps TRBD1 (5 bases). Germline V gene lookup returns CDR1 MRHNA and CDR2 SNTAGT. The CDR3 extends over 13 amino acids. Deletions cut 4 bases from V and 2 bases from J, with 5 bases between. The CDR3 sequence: CASSGTNTGELFF. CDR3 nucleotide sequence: TGTGCCAGCAGTGGGACAAACACCGGGGAGCTGTTTTTT.

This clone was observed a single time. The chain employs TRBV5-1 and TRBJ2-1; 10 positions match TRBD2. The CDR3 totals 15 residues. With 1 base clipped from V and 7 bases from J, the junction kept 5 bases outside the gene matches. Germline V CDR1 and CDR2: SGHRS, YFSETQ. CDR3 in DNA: TGCGCCAGCAGCTTGACTAGCGGGGTGGGTAATGAGCAGTTCTTC. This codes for CASSLTSGVGNEQFF.

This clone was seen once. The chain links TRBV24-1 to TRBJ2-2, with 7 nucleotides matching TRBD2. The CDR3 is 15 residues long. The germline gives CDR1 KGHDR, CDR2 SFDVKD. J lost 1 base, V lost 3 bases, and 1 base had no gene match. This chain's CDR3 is CATSDSGVNTGELFF. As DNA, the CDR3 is TGTGCCACCAGTGATAGCGGGGTGAACACCGGGGAGCTGTTTTTT.

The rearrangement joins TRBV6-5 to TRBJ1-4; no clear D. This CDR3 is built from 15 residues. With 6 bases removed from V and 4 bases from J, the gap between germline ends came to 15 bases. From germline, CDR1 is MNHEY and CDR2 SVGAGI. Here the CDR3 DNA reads TGTGCCAGCAGAATCAGGCGGGAGAATAATGAAAAACTGTTTTTT. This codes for CASRIRRENNEKLFF.

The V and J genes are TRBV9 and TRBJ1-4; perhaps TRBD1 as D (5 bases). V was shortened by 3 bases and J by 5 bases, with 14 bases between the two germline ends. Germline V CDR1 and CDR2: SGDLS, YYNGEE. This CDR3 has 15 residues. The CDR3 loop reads CASSARGTVNEKLFF. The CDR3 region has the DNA TGTGCCAGCAGCGCCCGGGGGACTGTGAATGAAAAACTGTTTTTT.

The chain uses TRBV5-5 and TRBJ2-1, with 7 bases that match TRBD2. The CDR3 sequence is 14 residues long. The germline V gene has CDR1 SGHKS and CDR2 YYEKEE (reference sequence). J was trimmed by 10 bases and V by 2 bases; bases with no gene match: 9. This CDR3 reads CASSFFALAEEQFF. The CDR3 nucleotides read TGTGCCAGCAGCTTTTTTGCGCTAGCGGAGGAGCAGTTCTTC.